The TCR beta chain under discussion was sequenced for a study of cytomegalovirus exposure and HLA in healthy donors. Study-level results: The likely explanation for a cluster of highly shared sequence variants was sequencing artifact. Later analysis demonstrated an association between a missense DCLRE1C variant and TCR beta V- and J-gene trimming. The study reported that TCR beta sequences accurately predicted HLA-A and HLA-B alleles in most subjects.

Germline V gives CDR1 SEHNR, CDR2 FQNEAQ (reference sequence). After removal of 4 bases from V and 5 bases from J, the junction contained 6 bases not matched to a gene. The CDR3 length is 15 residues. Worth noting for this clone: The antigen remains undetermined.

This PCR relied on a set of 60 Vbeta primers and 13 Jbeta primers. The table came from immunoSEQ multiplex PCR; TCRdb's copy has only in-frame clones and leaves some out. The sample has roughly 150,000 clones; around three quarters are singletons. The receptor comes from a man aged 35-49 years in good health and CMV-seronegative. The chain combines TRBV7-9 with TRBJ1-2, with 11 bases that match TRBD1. Sequenced: PBMCs. The CDR3 region has the DNA TGTGCCAGCAGCTGGACAGGGGGCCGGGGATATGGCTACACCTTC. Its protein product is CASSWTGGRGYGYTF.